This T cell receptor beta chain is from a study of identifying expanded T cells in peripheral blood. Study results and limitations: Approximately 1.1 clones differed between technical replicates, versus roughly 17 and 20 over time. Across healthy donors, higher total template counts meant significantly greater approximately two-week count variance.

V lost 6 bases and J 0 bases, leaving 10 bases between the germline ends. Germline V lookup: CDR1 ENHRY, CDR2 SYGVKD. The CDR3 is 14 residues long. The assay was immunoSEQ multiplex PCR, and TCRdb's table has in-frame clones only and misses some. Counted here are 95,000 to 100,000 clones, around nine tenths occurring once; the ten biggest clones make up 17%. A note on this clone: Its specificity is unknown.

During the collection period, no donor immune events like infections were recorded. This chain uses TRBV10-3 with TRBJ2-3; TRBD1 might be the D (6 bases). The sample was blood. The TCR originated in a person aged 18 to 75 in good health. Written as DNA, the CDR3 is TGTGCCATCAGCAACAGGGCTAGCACAGATACGCAGTATTTT. Its translation is CAISNRASTDTQYF.